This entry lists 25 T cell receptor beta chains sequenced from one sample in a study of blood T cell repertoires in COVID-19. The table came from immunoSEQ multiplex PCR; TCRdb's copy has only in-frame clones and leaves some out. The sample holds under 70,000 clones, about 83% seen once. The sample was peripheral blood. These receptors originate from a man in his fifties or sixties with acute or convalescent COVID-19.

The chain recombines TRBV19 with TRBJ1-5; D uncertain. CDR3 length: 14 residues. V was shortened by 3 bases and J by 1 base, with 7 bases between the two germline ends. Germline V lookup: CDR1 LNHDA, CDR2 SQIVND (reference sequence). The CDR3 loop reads CASSIGPSNQPQHF. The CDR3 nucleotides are TGTGCCAGTAGTATTGGGCCCAGCAATCAGCCCCAGCATTTT.

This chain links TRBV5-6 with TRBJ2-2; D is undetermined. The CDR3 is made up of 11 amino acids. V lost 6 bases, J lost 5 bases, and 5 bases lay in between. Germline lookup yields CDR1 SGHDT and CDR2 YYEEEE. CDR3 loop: CASTSTGELFF. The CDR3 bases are TGTGCCAGCACCTCGACCGGGGAGCTGTTTTTT.

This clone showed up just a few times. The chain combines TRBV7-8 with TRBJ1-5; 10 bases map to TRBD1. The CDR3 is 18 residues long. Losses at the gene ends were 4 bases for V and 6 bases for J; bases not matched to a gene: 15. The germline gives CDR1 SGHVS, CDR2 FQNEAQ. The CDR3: CASSWGGEGQGVPQPQHF. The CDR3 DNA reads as TGTGCCAGCAGCTGGGGGGGCGAAGGACAGGGGGTTCCTCAGCCCCAGCATTTT.

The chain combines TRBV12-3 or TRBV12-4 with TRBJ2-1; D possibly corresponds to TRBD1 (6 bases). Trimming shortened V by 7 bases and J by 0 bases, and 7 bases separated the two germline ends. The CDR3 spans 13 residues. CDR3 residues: CASTDSSYNEQFF. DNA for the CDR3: TGTGCCAGCACGGACAGCTCCTACAATGAGCAGTTCTTC.

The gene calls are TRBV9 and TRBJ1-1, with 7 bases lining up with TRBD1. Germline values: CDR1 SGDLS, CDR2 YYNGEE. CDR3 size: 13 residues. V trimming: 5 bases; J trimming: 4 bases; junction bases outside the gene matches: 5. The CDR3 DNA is TGTGCCAGCAGTAGACAGGGACTCACTGAAGCTTTCTTT. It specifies CASSRQGLTEAFF.

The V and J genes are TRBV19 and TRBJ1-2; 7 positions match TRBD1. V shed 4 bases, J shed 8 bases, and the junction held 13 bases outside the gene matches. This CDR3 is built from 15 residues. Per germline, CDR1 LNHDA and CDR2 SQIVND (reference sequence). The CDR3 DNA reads TGTGCCAGTAGTAAGACAGGGATCGCCGTTATGGGCTACACCTTC. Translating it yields CASSKTGIAVMGYTF. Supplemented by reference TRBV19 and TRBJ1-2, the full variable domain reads DGGITQSPKYLFRKEGQNVTLSCEQNLNHDAMYWYRQDPGQGLRLIYYSQIVNDFQKGDIAEGYSVSREKKESFPLTVTSAQKNPTAFYLCASSKTGIAVMGYTFGSGTRLTVV.

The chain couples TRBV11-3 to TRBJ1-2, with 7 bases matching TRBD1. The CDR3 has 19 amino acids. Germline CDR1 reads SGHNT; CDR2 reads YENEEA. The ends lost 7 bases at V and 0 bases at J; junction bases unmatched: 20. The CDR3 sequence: CASKRRTGQNLLANYGYTF. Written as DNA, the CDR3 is TGTGCCAGCAAGAGGCGGACAGGACAGAACCTTTTAGCTAACTATGGCTACACCTTC. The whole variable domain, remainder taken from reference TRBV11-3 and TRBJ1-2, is EAGVVQSPRYKIIEKKQPVAFWCNPISGHNTLYWYLQNLGQGPELLIRYENEEAVDDSQLPKDRFSAERLKGVDSTLKIQPAELGDSAVYLCASKRRTGQNLLANYGYTFGSGTRLTVV.

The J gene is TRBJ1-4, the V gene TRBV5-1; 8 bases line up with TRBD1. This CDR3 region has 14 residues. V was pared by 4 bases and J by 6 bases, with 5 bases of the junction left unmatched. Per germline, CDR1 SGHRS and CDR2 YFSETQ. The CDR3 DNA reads TGCGCCAGCAGCATACAGGGGGAGCATGAAAAACTGTTTTTT. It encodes CASSIQGEHEKLFF.

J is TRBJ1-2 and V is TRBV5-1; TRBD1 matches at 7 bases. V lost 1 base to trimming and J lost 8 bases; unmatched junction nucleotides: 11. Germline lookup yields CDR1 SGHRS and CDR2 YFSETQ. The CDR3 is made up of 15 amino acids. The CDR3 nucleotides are TGCGCCAGCAGCTTGAAATCGACGGGACAGCAAGGCTACACCTTC. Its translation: CASSLKSTGQQGYTF.

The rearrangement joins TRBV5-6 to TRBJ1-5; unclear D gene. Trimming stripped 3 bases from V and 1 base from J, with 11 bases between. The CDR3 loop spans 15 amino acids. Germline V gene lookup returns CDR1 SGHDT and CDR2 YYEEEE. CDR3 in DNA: TGTGCCAGCAGCTCGGGAGGTCGGAGCAATCAGCCCCAGCATTTT. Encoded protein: CASSSGGRSNQPQHF.

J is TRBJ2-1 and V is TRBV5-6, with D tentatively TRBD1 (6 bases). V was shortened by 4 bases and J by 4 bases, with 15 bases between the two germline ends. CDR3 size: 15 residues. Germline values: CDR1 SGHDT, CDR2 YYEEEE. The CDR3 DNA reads TGTGCCAGCAGCCCAGGGACAAGGGGGTACAATGAGCAGTTCTTC. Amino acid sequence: CASSPGTRGYNEQFF. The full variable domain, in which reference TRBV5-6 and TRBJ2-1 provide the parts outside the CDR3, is DAGVTQSPTHLIKTRGQQVTLRCSPKSGHDTVSWYQQALGQGPQFIFQYYEEEERQRGNFPDRFSGHQFPNYSSELNVNALLLGDSALYLCASSPGTRGYNEQFFGPGTRLTVL.

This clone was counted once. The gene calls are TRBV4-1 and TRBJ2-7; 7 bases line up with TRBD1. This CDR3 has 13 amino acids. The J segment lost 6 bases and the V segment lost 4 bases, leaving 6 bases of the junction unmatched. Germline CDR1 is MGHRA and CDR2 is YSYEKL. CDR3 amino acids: CASSLYRGREQYF. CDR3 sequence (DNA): TGCGCCAGCAGCCTTTACAGGGGACGCGAGCAGTACTTC.

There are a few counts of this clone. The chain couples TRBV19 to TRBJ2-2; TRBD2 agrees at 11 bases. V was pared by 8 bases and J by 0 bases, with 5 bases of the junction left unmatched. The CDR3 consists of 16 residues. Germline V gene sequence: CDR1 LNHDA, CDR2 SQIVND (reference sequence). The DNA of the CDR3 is TGTGCCAGTCATGGACTAGCGGGCCCGAACACCGGGGAGCTGTTTTTT. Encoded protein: CASHGLAGPNTGELFF.

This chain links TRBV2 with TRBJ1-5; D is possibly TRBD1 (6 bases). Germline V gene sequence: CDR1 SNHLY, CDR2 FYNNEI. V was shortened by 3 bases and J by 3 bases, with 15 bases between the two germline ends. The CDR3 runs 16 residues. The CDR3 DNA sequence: TGTGCCAGCAGTGATCAGGGGTACGGGGCCAATCAGCCCCAGCATTTT. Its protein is CASSDQGYGANQPQHF.

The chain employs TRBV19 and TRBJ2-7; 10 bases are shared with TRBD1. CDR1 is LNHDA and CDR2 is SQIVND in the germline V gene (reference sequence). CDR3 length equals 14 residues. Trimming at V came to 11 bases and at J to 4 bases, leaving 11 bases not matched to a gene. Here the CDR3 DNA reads TGTGCCTCGACGCCGGGACAGGGGACTTACGAGCAGTACTTC. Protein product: CASTPGQGTYEQYF.

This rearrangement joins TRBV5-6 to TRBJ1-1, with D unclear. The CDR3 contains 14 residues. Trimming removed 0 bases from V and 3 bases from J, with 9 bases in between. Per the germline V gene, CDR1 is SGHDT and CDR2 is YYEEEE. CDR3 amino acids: CASSLARGYTEAFF. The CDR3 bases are TGTGCCAGCAGCTTGGCCCGGGGTTACACTGAAGCTTTCTTT.

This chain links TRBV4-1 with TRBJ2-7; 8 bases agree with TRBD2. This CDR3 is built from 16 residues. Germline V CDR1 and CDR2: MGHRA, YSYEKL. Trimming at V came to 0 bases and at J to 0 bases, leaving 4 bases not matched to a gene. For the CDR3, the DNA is TGCGCCAGCAGCCAAGATCAAAGCGGGAGCTCCTACGAGCAGTACTTC. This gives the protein CASSQDQSGSSYEQYF.

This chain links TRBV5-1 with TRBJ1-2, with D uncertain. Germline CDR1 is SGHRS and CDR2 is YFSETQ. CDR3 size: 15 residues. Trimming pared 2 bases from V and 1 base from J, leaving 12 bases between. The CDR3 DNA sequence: TGCGCCAGCAGCTTCGAGGGTTTGGGTAACTATGGCTACACCTTC. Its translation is CASSFEGLGNYGYTF.

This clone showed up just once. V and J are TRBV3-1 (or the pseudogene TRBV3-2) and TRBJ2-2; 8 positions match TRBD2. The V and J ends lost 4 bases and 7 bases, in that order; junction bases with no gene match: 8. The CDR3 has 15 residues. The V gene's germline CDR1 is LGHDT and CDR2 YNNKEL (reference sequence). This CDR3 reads CASSPVGGANGELFF. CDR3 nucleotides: TGTGCCAGCAGCCCAGTCGGGGGGGCCAACGGGGAGCTGTTTTTT.

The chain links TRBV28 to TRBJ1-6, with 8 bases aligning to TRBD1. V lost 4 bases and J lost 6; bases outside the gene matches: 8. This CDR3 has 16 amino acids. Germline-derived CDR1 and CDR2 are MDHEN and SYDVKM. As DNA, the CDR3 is TGTGCCAGCAGTTCCCCCCAGGGGGCGATTAATTCACCCCTCCACTTT. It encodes CASSSPQGAINSPLHF.

CDR3 in amino acids: CASSLRATNEKLFF. CDR3 nucleotide sequence: TGTGCCAGCAGTTTACGGGCAACTAATGAAAAACTGTTTTTT. The chain links TRBV27 to TRBJ1-4, with D uncertain. The germline V gene encodes CDR1 MNHEY and CDR2 SMNVEV (reference sequence). With 2 bases removed from V and 0 bases from J, the gap between germline ends came to 4 bases. The CDR3 has 14 residues.

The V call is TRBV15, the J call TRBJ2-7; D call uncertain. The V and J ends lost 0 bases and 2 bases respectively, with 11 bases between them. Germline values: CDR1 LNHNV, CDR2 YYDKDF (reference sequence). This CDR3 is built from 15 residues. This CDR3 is CATSRDDNYPYEQYF. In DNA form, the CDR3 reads TGTGCCACCAGCAGAGATGACAATTACCCCTACGAGCAGTACTTC. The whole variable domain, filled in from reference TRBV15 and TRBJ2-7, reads DAMVIQNPRYQVTQFGKPVTLSCSQTLNHNVMYWYQQKSSQAPKLLFHYYDKDFNNEADTPDNFQSRRPNTSFCFLDIRSPGLGDTAMYLCATSRDDNYPYEQYFGPGTRLTVT.

CDR3 region: CASSLAGTHSYEQYF. In DNA, the CDR3 is TGTGCCAGCAGCCTGGCGGGTACACACTCCTACGAGCAGTACTTC. The chain recombines TRBV7-9 with TRBJ2-7; D perhaps matches TRBD2 (5 bases). The CDR3 sequence is 15 residues long. Germline-derived CDR1 and CDR2 are SEHNR and FQNEAQ (reference sequence). V was cut by 5 bases and J by 0 bases, with 14 bases left in between.

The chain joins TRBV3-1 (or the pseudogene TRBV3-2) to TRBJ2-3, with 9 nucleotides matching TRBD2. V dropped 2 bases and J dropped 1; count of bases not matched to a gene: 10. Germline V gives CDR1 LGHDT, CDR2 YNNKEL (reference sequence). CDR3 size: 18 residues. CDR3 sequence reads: CASSQSWTSAEGTDTQYF. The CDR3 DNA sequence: TGTGCCAGCAGCCAATCTTGGACTAGCGCCGAGGGCACAGATACGCAGTATTTT.

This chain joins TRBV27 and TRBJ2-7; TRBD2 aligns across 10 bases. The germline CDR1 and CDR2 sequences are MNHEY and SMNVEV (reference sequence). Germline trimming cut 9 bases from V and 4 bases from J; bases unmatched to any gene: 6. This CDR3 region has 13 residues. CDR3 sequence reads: CASKSGGAYEQYF. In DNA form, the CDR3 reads TGTGCCAGTAAGAGCGGGGGGGCTTACGAGCAGTACTTC.